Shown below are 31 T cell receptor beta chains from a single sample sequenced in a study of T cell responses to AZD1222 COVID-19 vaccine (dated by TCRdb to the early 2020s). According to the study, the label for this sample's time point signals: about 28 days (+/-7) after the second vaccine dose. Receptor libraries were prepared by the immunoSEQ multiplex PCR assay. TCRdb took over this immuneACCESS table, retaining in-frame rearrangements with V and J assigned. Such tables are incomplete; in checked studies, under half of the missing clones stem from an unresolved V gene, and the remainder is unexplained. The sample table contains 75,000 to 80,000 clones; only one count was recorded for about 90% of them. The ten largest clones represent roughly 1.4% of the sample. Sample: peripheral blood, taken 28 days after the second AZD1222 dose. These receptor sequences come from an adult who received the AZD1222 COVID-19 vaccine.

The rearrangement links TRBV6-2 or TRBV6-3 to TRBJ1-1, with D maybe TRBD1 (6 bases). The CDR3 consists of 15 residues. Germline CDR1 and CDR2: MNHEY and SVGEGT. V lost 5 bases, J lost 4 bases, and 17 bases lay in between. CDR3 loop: CASSARRGAVTEAFF. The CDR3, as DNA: TGTGCCAGCAGTGCCCGAAGGGGGGCGGTCACTGAAGCTTTCTTT.

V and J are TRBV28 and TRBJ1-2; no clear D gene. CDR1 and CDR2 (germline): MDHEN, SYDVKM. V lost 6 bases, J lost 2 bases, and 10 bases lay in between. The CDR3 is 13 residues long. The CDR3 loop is CASRQQQNYGYTF. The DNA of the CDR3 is TGTGCCAGCAGGCAACAACAAAACTATGGCTACACCTTC.

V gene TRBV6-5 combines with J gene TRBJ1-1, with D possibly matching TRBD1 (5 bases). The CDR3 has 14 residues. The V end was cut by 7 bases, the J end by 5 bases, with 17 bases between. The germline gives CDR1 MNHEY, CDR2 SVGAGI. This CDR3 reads CASTPRGGSTEAFF. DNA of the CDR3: TGTGCCAGCACTCCCCGGGGGGGGAGTACTGAAGCTTTCTTT.

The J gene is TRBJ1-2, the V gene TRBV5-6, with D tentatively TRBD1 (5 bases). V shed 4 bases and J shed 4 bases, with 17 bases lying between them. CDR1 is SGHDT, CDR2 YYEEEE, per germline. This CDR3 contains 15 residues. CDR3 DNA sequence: TGTGCCAGCAGCCTCCGGCGGGGCGTCACCTATGGCTACACCTTC. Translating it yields CASSLRRGVTYGYTF.

CDR3 residues: CASSGQGSIPGELFF. The DNA for the CDR3 is TGTGCCAGCAGCGGACAGGGGTCGATCCCCGGGGAGCTGTTTTTT. The rearrangement uses TRBV9 and TRBJ2-2; 8 bases map to TRBD1. The ends lost 3 bases at V and 6 bases at J; junction bases unmatched: 7. CDR3 length equals 15 residues. Germline V gives CDR1 SGDLS, CDR2 YYNGEE.

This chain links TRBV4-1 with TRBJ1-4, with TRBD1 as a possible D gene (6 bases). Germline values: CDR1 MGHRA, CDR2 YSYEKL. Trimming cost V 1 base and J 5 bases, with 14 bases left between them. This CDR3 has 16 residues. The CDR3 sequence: CASSQGGGGGNEKLFF. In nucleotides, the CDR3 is TGCGCCAGCAGCCAAGGAGGGGGAGGAGGAAATGAAAAACTGTTTTTT.

CDR3 DNA: TGTGCCAGCAGTTCCCCATCGGCGGGCTCGATGTACAATGAGCAGTTCTTC. This sequence encodes CASSSPSAGSMYNEQFF. The chain employs TRBV28 and TRBJ2-1; D possibly corresponds to TRBD2 (5 bases). This CDR3 comprises 17 residues. Trimming left V 4 bases short and J 4 bases short, with 20 bases between. Germline assignment: CDR1 MDHEN and CDR2 SYDVKM.

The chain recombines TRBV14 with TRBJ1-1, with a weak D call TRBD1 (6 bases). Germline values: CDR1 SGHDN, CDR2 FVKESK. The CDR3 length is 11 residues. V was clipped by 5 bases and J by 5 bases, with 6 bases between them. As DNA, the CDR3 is TGTGCCAGCAGCAGGGGGACTGAAGCTTTCTTT. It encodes CASSRGTEAFF.

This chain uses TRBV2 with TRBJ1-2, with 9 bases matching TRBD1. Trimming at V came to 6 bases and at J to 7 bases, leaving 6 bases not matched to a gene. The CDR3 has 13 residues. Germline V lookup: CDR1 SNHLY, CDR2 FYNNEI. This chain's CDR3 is CASSAGTGSGYTF. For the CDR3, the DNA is TGTGCCAGCAGCGCCGGGACAGGGAGTGGCTACACCTTC.

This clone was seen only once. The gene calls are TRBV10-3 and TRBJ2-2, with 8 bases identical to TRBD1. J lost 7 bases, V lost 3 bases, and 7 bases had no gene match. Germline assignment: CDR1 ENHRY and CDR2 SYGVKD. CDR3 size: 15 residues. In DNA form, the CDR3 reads TGTGCCATCAGTGAAGTTGGGACAGGCGGCGGGGAGCTGTTTTTT. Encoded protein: CAISEVGTGGGELFF.

CDR3 bases: TGTGCCAGCAGCCTCAGTCCGGGGGGCCGGGTCAATGAGCAGTTCTTC. It translates to CASSLSPGGRVNEQFF. The V call is TRBV7-2, the J call TRBJ2-1, with a weak D call TRBD2 (7 bases). The V and J ends lost 5 bases and 6 bases respectively, with 20 bases between them. Germline V lookup: CDR1 SGHTA, CDR2 FQGNSA. The CDR3 length is 16 residues.

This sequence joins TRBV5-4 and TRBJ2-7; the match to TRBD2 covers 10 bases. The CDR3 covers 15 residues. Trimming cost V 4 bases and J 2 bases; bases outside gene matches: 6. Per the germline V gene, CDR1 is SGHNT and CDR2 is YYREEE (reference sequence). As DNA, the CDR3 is TGTGCCAGCAGCGCTACTAGCGGGGTAACCTACGAGCAGTACTTC. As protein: CASSATSGVTYEQYF.

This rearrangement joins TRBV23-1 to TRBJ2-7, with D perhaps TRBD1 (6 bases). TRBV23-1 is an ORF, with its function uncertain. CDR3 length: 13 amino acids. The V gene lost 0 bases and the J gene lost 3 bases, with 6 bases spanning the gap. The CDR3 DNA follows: TGCGCCAGCAGTCAATCACAGGGCTACGAGCAGTACTTC. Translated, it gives CASSQSQGYEQYF.

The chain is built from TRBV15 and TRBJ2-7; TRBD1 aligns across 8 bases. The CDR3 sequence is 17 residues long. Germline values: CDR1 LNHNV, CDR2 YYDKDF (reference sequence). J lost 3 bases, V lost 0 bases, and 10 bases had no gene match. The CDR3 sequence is CATSRDFSGQGSYEQYF. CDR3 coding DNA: TGTGCCACCAGCAGAGATTTCTCCGGACAGGGAAGCTACGAGCAGTACTTC.

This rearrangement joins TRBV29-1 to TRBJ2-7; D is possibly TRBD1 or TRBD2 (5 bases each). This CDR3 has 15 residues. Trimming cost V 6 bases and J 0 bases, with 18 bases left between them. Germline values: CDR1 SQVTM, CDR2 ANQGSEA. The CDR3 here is CSVLDGTRSSYEQYF. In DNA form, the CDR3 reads TGCAGCGTATTGGATGGGACCAGAAGCTCCTACGAGCAGTACTTC.

The DNA for the CDR3 is TGTGCCAGCAGCCGAACCACGGGGGTAAGGGGCAATCAGCCCCAGCATTTT. Protein sequence: CASSRTTGVRGNQPQHF. The chain is built from TRBV28 and TRBJ1-5; TRBD1 might be the D (5 bases). The V gene's germline CDR1 is MDHEN and CDR2 SYDVKM. Trimming pared 6 bases from V and 2 bases from J, leaving 20 bases between. This CDR3 has 17 amino acids.

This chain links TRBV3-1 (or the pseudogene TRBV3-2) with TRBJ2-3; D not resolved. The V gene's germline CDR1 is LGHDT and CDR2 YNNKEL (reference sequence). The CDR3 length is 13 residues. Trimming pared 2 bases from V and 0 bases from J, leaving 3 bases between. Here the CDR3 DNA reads TGTGCCAGCAGCCAACTTAGCACAGATACGCAGTATTTT. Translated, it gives CASSQLSTDTQYF.

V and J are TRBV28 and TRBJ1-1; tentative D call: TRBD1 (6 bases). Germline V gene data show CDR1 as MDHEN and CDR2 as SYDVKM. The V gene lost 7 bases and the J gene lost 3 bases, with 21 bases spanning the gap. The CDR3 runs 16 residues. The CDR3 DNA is TGTGCCAGCACGCCTACCTCCGGGACAATCGACACTGAAGCTTTCTTT. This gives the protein CASTPTSGTIDTEAFF.

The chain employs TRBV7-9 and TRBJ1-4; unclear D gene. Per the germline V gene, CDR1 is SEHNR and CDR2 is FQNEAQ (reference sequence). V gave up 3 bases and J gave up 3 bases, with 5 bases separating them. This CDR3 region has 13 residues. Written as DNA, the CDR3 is TGTGCCAGCAGCTTTGTGGCTAATGAAAAACTGTTTTTT. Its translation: CASSFVANEKLFF.

CDR3 nucleotide sequence: TGTGCCTGGCGGGGACTAGCGGGAAACTCCTACGAGCAGTACTTC. It is translated as CAWRGLAGNSYEQYF. V is TRBV30 and J is TRBJ2-7, with TRBD2 identical over 13 bases. The CDR3 covers 15 residues. Trimming cost V 5 bases and J 0 bases; bases outside gene matches: 4. Germline V gene lookup returns CDR1 GTSNPN and CDR2 SVGIG (reference sequence).

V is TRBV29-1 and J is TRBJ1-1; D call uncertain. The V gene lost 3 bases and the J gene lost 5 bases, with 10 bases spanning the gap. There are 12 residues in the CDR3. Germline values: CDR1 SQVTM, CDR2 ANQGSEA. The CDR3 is CSVEPGRTEAFF. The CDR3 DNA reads TGCAGCGTTGAGCCAGGTAGAACTGAAGCTTTCTTT.

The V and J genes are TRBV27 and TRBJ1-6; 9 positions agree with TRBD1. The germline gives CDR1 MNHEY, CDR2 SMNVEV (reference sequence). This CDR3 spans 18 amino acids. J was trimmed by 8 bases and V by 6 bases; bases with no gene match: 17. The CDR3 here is CASRFSIQGARIDSPLHF. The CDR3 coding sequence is TGTGCCAGCAGGTTTTCCATACAGGGGGCGCGAATAGATTCACCCCTCCACTTT.

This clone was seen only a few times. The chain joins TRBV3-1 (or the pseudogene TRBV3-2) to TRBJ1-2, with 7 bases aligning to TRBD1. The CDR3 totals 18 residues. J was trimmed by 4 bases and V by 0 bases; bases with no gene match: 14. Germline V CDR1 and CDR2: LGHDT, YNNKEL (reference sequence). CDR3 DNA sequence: TGTGCCAGCAGCCAAGACGATGGGACAGCAAATTACGGCTATGGCTACACCTTC. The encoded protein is CASSQDDGTANYGYGYTF.

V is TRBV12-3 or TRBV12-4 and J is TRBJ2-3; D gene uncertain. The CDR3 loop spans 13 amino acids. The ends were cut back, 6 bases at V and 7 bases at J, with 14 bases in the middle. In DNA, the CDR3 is TGTGCCAGCAGCCGTGTTAGCAAAAATACGCAGTATTTT. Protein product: CASSRVSKNTQYF.

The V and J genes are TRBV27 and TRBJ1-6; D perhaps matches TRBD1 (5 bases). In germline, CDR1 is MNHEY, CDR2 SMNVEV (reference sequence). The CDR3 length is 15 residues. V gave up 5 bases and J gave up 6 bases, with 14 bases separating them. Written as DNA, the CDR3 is TGTGCCAGCAGTAGGGGTGGGGTGAGTAATTCACCCCTCCACTTT. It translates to CASSRGGVSNSPLHF.

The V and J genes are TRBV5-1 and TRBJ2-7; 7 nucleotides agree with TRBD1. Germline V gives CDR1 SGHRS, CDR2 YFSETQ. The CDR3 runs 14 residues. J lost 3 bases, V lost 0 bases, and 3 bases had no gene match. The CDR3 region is CASSLGQGGYEQYF. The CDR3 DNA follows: TGCGCCAGCAGCTTGGGACAGGGTGGCTACGAGCAGTACTTC.

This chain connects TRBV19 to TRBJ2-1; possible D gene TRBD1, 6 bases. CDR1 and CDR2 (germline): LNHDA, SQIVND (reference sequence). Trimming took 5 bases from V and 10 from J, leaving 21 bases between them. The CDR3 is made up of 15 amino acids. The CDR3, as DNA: TGTGCCAGTAGTCTAAATGGCAGGGGCTCATACGAGCAGTTCTTC. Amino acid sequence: CASSLNGRGSYEQFF.

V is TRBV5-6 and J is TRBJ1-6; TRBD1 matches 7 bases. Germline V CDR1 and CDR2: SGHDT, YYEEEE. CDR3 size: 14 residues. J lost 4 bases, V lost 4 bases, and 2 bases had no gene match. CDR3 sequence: CASSEGQYNSPLHF. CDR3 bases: TGTGCCAGCAGCGAGGGACAGTATAATTCACCCCTCCACTTT.

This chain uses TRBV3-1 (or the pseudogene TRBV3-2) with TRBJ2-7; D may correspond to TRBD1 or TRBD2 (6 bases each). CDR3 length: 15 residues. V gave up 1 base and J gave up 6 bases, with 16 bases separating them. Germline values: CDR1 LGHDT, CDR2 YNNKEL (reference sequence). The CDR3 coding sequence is TGTGCCAGCAGCCAAGGGCCCTCCGGGGGCCTCGAGCAGTACTTC. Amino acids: CASSQGPSGGLEQYF.

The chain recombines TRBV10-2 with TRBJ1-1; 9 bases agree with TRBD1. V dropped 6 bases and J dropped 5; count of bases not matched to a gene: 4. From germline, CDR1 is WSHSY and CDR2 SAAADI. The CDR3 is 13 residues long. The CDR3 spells CASSPGQGTEAFF. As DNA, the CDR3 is TGCGCCAGCAGCCCCGGACAGGGGACTGAAGCTTTCTTT.

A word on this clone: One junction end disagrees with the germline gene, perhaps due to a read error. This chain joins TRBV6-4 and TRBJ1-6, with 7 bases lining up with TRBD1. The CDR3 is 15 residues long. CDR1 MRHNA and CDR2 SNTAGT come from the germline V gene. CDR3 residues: CASSSGTAYSSPLHF. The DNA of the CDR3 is TGTGCCAGCAGTTCGGGGACAGCTTATAGTTCACCCCTCCACTTT.